These 21 T cell receptor beta chains originate from one sample sequenced in a study of blood T cell repertoires in COVID-19. Produced via immunoSEQ multiplex PCR; TCRdb's table is partial and in-frame only. The sample holds hundreds of thousands of clones, approximately 83% seen once. What was sequenced was PBMCs or T cells enriched from blood (not recorded which). These receptors all come from a man aged 30 to 45 who had recovered from COVID-19.

Written as DNA, the CDR3 is TGTGCCAGCAGCTTAGACTTGGCGGGGGGATTCACAGATACGCAGTATTTT. This codes for CASSLDLAGGFTDTQYF. The V and J genes are TRBV7-9 and TRBJ2-3, with TRBD2 identical over 8 bases. Germline V gene lookup returns CDR1 SEHNR and CDR2 FQNEAQ (reference sequence). The J segment lost 2 bases and the V segment lost 1 base, leaving 8 bases of the junction unmatched. The CDR3 totals 17 residues. Full variable domain (missing parts from reference TRBV7-9 and TRBJ2-3): DTGVSQNPRHKITKRGQNVTFRCDPISEHNRLYWYRQTLGQGPEFLTYFQNEAQLEKSRLLSDRFSAERPKGSFSTLEIQRTEQGDSAMYLCASSLDLAGGFTDTQYFGPGTRLTVL.

V and J are TRBV27 and TRBJ2-3; TRBD1 matches 7 bases. Germline V gene sequence: CDR1 MNHEY, CDR2 SMNVEV (reference sequence). V lost 1 base, J lost 4 bases, and 8 bases stayed unmatched. The CDR3 is 16 residues long. CDR3 DNA: TGTGCCAGCAGTTTATTATTGGGCCAGGGGGCAGATACGCAGTATTTT. It is translated as CASSLLLGQGADTQYF.

The chain carries TRBV19 and TRBJ2-3; D perhaps matches TRBD1 (5 bases). The V and J ends lost 1 base and 4 bases respectively, with 12 bases between them. The CDR3 length is 15 residues. The germline V gene has CDR1 LNHDA and CDR2 SQIVND (reference sequence). The CDR3 reads CASSIGLIRADTQYF. For the CDR3, the DNA is TGTGCCAGTAGTATAGGGCTAATCAGGGCAGATACGCAGTATTTT.

The rearrangement uses TRBV11-2 and TRBJ1-1; D is unclear. Germline values: CDR1 SGHAT, CDR2 FQNNGV. The CDR3 is 11 amino acids. The ends were cut back, 5 bases at V and 8 bases at J, with 9 bases in the middle. The CDR3 DNA reads as TGTGCCAGCAGCCCATGGAGAGAAGCTTTCTTT. Amino acid sequence: CASSPWREAFF.

The rearrangement uses TRBV5-4 and TRBJ1-3; the match to TRBD1 covers 7 bases. Germline CDR1 is SGHNT and CDR2 is YYREEE (reference sequence). The trim removed 3 bases at V and 3 bases at J, leaving 18 bases unmatched. This CDR3 has 19 amino acids. Here the CDR3 DNA reads TGTGCCAGCAGCTCTCGTTCAGGGGGACCCCCGGGGCTTGGAAACACCATATATTTT. It is translated as CASSSRSGGPPGLGNTIYF.

For the CDR3, the DNA is TGTGCCAGCAGCCAAGTCCCCACAAGAAACACCGGGGAGCTGTTTTTT. Translating gives CASSQVPTRNTGELFF. V is TRBV4-2 and J is TRBJ2-2; D uncertain. V lost 1 base and J 2 bases, leaving 11 bases between the germline ends. The CDR3 runs to 16 residues. The germline V gene has CDR1 LGHNA and CDR2 YNFKEQ.

This clone was counted only a few times. The J gene is TRBJ2-1, the V gene TRBV7-2; 11 bases are shared with TRBD2. The CDR3 spans 17 residues. The V gene's germline CDR1 is SGHTA and CDR2 FQGNSA. V lost 2 bases, J lost 3 bases, and 6 bases stayed unmatched. CDR3 sequence reads: CASSLRGTSGGYNEQFF. The CDR3 bases are TGTGCCAGCAGCTTAAGAGGTACTAGCGGGGGCTACAATGAGCAGTTCTTC.

The V gene is TRBV11-3, the J gene TRBJ1-1; 7 nucleotides line up with TRBD1. Germline values: CDR1 SGHNT, CDR2 YENEEA. J gave up 2 bases and V 6 bases, and 3 bases lay outside the gene matches. The CDR3 sequence is 13 residues long. CDR3 DNA sequence: TGTGCCAGCAGTCGGGACAGCAACACTGAAGCTTTCTTT. Protein sequence: CASSRDSNTEAFF.

The chain recombines TRBV19 with TRBJ2-1; 11 bases align to TRBD2. Germline V lookup: CDR1 LNHDA, CDR2 SQIVND (reference sequence). V shed 4 bases, J shed 4 bases, and the junction held 3 bases outside the gene matches. This CDR3 has 15 amino acids. The CDR3 reads CASSSSGGEYNEQFF. The CDR3, as DNA: TGTGCCAGTAGTAGTAGCGGGGGGGAATACAATGAGCAGTTCTTC. The complete variable domain, with remaining parts taken from reference TRBV19 and TRBJ2-1, reads DGGITQSPKYLFRKEGQNVTLSCEQNLNHDAMYWYRQDPGQGLRLIYYSQIVNDFQKGDIAEGYSVSREKKESFPLTVTSAQKNPTAFYLCASSSSGGEYNEQFFGPGTRLTVL.

The chain carries TRBV20-1 and TRBJ1-1, with a tentative D call TRBD1 (5 bases). Germline CDR1 is DFQATT and CDR2 is SNEGSKA (reference sequence). This CDR3 has 12 residues. Between the trimmed V and J ends, which lost 3 bases and 3 bases, there was a span of 8 bases. CDR3 protein: CSASPRDTEAFF. The CDR3 DNA reads TGCAGTGCTAGTCCCAGGGACACTGAAGCTTTCTTT.

The V gene is TRBV11-3, the J gene TRBJ2-6; D is unclear. The CDR3 totals 13 residues. Trimming shortened V by 5 bases and J by 1 base, and 3 bases separated the two germline ends. Germline V gene lookup returns CDR1 SGHNT and CDR2 YENEEA. This CDR3 is CASSPSGANVLTF. CDR3 nucleotide sequence: TGTGCCAGCAGCCCGTCTGGGGCCAACGTCCTGACTTTC.

This clone was picked up a small number of times. V usage is TRBV10-3 and J usage is TRBJ1-2, with D possibly matching TRBD1 (5 bases). CDR1 ENHRY and CDR2 SYGVKD come from the germline V gene. The V gene lost 10 bases and the J gene lost 7 bases, with 19 bases spanning the gap. The CDR3 length is 13 residues. CDR3 nucleotides: TGTGCCAGGCGCAGGACACCCGCTGGTGGCTACACCTTC. As protein: CARRRTPAGGYTF.

The V gene is TRBV30, the J gene TRBJ1-1; D unresolved. Trimming took off 5 bases at V and 1 base at J, with 17 bases between the two ends. Germline V gives CDR1 GTSNPN, CDR2 SVGIG (reference sequence). The CDR3 runs to 15 residues. The CDR3 region is CAWASLGLGNTEAFF. The CDR3 nucleotides are TGTGCCTGGGCTTCCCTCGGGTTGGGGAACACTGAAGCTTTCTTT.

The rearrangement uses TRBV3-1 (or the pseudogene TRBV3-2) and TRBJ2-3; 8 bases align to TRBD2. CDR3 length equals 16 residues. Germline CDR1 and CDR2: LGHDT and YNNKEL (reference sequence). Trimming cost V 0 bases and J 4 bases; bases outside gene matches: 6. The CDR3 bases are TGTGCCAGCAGCCAAGATATGTTAGCGGGACCAGATACGCAGTATTTT. It yields the protein CASSQDMLAGPDTQYF.

V is TRBV18 and J is TRBJ2-1, with TRBD2 matching over 11 bases. Germline V gives CDR1 KGHSH, CDR2 LQKENI. J was trimmed by 5 bases and V by 0 bases; bases with no gene match: 6. This CDR3 region has 17 residues. The CDR3 region is CASSPPGSGGDDNEQFF. Here the CDR3 DNA reads TGTGCCAGCTCACCACCGGGTAGCGGGGGGGATGACAATGAGCAGTTCTTC.

The chain joins TRBV13 to TRBJ2-7; 10 bases are a match to TRBD1. The germline V gene encodes CDR1 PRHDT and CDR2 FYEKMQ (reference sequence). The V segment lost 2 bases and the J segment 5 bases; nucleotides outside the gene matches: 9. CDR3 length equals 16 residues. CDR3 nucleotides: TGTGCCAGCAGCTTAACCGTTGGGACAGGGGACCACGAGCAGTACTTC. Translating gives CASSLTVGTGDHEQYF.

The rearrangement uses TRBV19 and TRBJ2-7; 7 bases agree with TRBD1. V shed 7 bases, J shed 4 bases, and the junction held 16 bases outside the gene matches. The germline CDR1 and CDR2 sequences are LNHDA and SQIVND (reference sequence). This CDR3 has 16 amino acids. The CDR3 loop is CASTWKVTGEGYEQYF. CDR3 bases: TGTGCCAGTACCTGGAAAGTAACAGGGGAAGGGTACGAGCAGTACTTC.

The chain employs TRBV11-1 and TRBJ2-6; TRBD1 might be the D (5 bases). The ends were cut back, 5 bases at V and 0 bases at J, with 11 bases in the middle. CDR3 length equals 16 residues. Germline assignment: CDR1 SGHAT and CDR2 FQDESV (reference sequence). CDR3 DNA: TGTGCCAGCAGCCCTACAGGCTCCTCTGGGGCCAACGTCCTGACTTTC. This gives the protein CASSPTGSSGANVLTF.

This clone was found a few times. The sample carries other DNA sequences with the same CDR3. The chain has TRBV12-3 or TRBV12-4 and TRBJ2-7, with D tentatively TRBD2 (6 bases). Trimming removed 3 bases at V and 3 bases at J, with 6 bases between. This CDR3 has 12 amino acids. The CDR3 sequence: CASSFGGYEQYF. The DNA for the CDR3 is TGTGCCAGCAGTTTCGGGGGCTACGAGCAGTACTTC.

A few counts support this clone. This CDR3 is also generated by other DNA sequences in the sample. The chain carries TRBV29-1 and TRBJ1-3; no clear D. This CDR3 is 12 amino acids long. V dropped 6 bases and J dropped 0 bases, with 6 bases sitting between them. Germline values: CDR1 SQVTM, CDR2 ANQGSEA. The CDR3 loop reads CSVESSGNTIYF. Here the CDR3 DNA reads TGCAGCGTAGAGAGCTCTGGAAACACCATATATTTT.

Only a few counts were recorded for this clone. The genes are TRBV5-1 and TRBJ2-3; 7 bases are shared with TRBD1. The germline gives CDR1 SGHRS, CDR2 YFSETQ. V shed 0 bases, J shed 2 bases, and the junction held 3 bases outside the gene matches. The CDR3 is made up of 15 amino acids. CDR3: CASSLGQGITDTQYF. CDR3 coding DNA: TGCGCCAGCAGCTTGGGACAGGGAATCACAGATACGCAGTATTTT.